This T cell receptor beta chain was captured in a study of CDR3 diversity in severe acne. By its share, this clonotype is medium-sized. This CDR3 region has 15 residues. CDR1 and CDR2 from the germline V gene are MNHEY and SVGAGI. With 0 bases clipped from V and 1 base from J, the junction kept 1 base outside the gene matches. TCRdb re-analysed the PCR reads in MiXCR, keeping a single row per CDR3 protein. The table records more than 70,000 distinct CDR3 sequences, approximately 52% of them present only once. The sequence was obtained from a male donor in good health, serving as a control. Sequenced: blood. J is TRBJ2-7 and V is TRBV6-5; 9 nucleotides match TRBD1. The CDR3: CASSYSGTGSYEQYF. CDR3 bases: TGTGCCAGCAGTTACTCGGGGACAGGGTCCTACGAGCAGTACTTC.